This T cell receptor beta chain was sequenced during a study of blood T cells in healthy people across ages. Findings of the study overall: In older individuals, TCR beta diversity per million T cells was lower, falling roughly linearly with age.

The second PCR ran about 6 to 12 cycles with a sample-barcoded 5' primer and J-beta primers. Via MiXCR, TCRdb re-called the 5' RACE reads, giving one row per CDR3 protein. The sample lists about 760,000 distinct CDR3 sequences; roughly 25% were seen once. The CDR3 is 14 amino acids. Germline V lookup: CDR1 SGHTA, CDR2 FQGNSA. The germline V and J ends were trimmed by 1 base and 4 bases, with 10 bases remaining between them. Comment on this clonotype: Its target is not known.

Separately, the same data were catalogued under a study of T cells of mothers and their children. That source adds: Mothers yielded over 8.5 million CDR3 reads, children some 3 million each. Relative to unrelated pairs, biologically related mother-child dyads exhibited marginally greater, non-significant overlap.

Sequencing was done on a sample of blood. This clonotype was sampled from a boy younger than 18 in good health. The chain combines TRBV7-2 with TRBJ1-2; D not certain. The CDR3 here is CASSLVAETYGYTF. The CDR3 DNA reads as TGTGCCAGCAGCTTAGTGGCGGAGACCTATGGCTACACCTTC.